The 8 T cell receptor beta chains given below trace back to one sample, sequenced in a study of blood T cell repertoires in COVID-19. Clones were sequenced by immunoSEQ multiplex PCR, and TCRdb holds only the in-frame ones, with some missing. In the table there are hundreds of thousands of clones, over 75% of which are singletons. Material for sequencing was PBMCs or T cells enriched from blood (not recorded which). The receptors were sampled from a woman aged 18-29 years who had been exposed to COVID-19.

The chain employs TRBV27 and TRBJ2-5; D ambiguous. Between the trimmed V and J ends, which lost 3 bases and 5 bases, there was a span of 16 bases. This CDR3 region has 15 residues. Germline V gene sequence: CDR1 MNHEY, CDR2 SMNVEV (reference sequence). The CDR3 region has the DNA TGTGCCAGCAGTTTTCGGTCGTACGAATGGGAGACCCAGTACTTC. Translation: CASSFRSYEWETQYF.

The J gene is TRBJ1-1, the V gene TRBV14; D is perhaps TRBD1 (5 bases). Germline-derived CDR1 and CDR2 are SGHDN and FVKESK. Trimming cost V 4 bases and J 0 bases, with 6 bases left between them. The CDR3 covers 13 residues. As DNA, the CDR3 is TGTGCCAGCAGCCGGGGGGTGAACACTGAAGCTTTCTTT. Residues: CASSRGVNTEAFF.

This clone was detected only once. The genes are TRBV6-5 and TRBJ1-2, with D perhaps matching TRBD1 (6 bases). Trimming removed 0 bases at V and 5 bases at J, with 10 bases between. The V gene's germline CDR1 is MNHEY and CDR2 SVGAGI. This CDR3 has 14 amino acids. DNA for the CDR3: TGTGCCAGCAGTTACTCGGACAGCCGGTATGGCTACACCTTC. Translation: CASSYSDSRYGYTF.

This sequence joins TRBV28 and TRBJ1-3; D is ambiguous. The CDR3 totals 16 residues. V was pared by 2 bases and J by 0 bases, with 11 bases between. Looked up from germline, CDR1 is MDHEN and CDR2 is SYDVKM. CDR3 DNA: TGTGCCAGCAGTTTACTTGGCGGGCGCTCTGGAAACACCATATATTTT. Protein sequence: CASSLLGGRSGNTIYF.

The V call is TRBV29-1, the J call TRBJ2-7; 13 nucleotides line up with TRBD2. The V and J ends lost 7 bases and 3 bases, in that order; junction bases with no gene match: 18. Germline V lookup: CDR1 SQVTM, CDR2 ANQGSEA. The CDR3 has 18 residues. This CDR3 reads CSAQGGGATSGGYYEQYF. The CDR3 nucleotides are TGCAGCGCGCAAGGTGGAGGGGCGACTAGCGGGGGGTACTACGAGCAGTACTTC.

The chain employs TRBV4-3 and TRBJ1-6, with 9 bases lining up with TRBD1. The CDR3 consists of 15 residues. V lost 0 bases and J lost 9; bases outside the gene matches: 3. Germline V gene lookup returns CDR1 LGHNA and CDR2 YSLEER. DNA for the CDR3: TGCGCCAGCAGCCAAGAGGGACAGGGCAGTTCACCCCTCCACTTT. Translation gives CASSQEGQGSSPLHF.

The CDR3 nucleotides read TGTGCCAGCAGCTTTGGAGGGGGCGAAGCGTACTTC. It specifies CASSFGGGEAYF. The chain recombines TRBV11-2 with TRBJ2-7, with D maybe TRBD1 (7 bases). The germline V gene encodes CDR1 SGHAT and CDR2 FQNNGV. The length of the CDR3 is 12 residues. V lost 3 bases and J 12 bases, leaving 15 bases between the germline ends. The full variable domain, its missing parts supplied by reference TRBV11-2 and TRBJ2-7, is EAGVAQSPRYKIIEKRQSVAFWCNPISGHATLYWYQQILGQGPKLLIQFQNNGVVDDSQLPKDRFSAERLKGVDSTLKIQPAKLEDSAVYLCASSFGGGEAYFGPGTRLTVT.

The chain's CDR3 is CASSRQVANTEAFF. CDR3 DNA: TGTGCCAGTAGTAGACAGGTAGCGAACACTGAAGCTTTCTTT. This chain links TRBV19 with TRBJ1-1; tentatively, D is TRBD1 (6 bases). Germline V gene lookup returns CDR1 LNHDA and CDR2 SQIVND (reference sequence). V lost 4 bases, J lost 1 base, and 10 bases lay in between. The CDR3 loop spans 14 amino acids.